This TCR beta chain was sequenced during a study of T-cell memory formation after mild COVID-19. Study conclusions and caveats: Clones contracting day 15 to 85 were balanced CD4/CD8; later expanders leaned CD4+. Pre-infection memory carried some responding clones, suggesting that cross-reactive memory joined. Shrinking CD4+ clones were chiefly CM and EM; CD8+ ones were chiefly EMRA.

TCRdb reprocessed the 5' RACE reads via MiXCR and lists one record per CDR3 protein. The sample contains about 350,000 distinct CDR3 sequences, 20% to 25% of which appear only once. This clonotype was seen more than once but under ten times. Its antigen is not identified. Per the germline V gene, CDR1 is LGHNA and CDR2 is YNFKEQ. The CDR3 totals 14 residues. Trimming took 6 bases from V and 2 from J, leaving 13 bases between them. Sequencing used PBMCs or a T cell subset sorted from them (not recorded which). The chain is built from TRBV4-2 and TRBJ2-5; the D gene could be TRBD1 or TRBD2 (5 bases each). The sequence came from a man between 18 and 29 years old who had mild COVID-19 (a few samples of this study predate the infection). Cell type and time point are not known. CDR3 DNA sequence: TGTGCCAGCAGTCACTCGGGGCTACAAGAGACCCAGTACTTC. Its translation: CASSHSGLQETQYF.